Following are 6 T cell receptor beta chains from one sample sequenced in a study of T cell responses to AZD1222 COVID-19 vaccine. The repertoire was sequenced with immunoSEQ multiplex PCR; TCRdb's copy has only in-frame clones and lacks some. The sample holds about 81,000 clones, roughly 84% seen once. The sequencing here drew on peripheral blood, taken 28 days after the second AZD1222 dose. Receptor source: an adult who received the AZD1222 COVID-19 vaccine.

This clone has more than one count but fewer than ten. V and J are TRBV30 and TRBJ2-7, with 8 bases that match TRBD1. This CDR3 contains 13 residues. Germline V lookup: CDR1 GTSNPN, CDR2 SVGIG (reference sequence). Trimming took 4 bases from V and 3 from J; bases not matched to a gene: 5. CDR3 loop: CAWTQGASYEQYF. The DNA for the CDR3 is TGTGCCTGGACCCAGGGGGCAAGCTACGAGCAGTACTTC.

J is TRBJ2-2 and V is TRBV6-6, with 8 bases identical to TRBD2. The CDR3 covers 17 residues. The germline gives CDR1 MNHNY, CDR2 SVGAGI (reference sequence). V was pared by 5 bases and J by 6 bases, with 14 bases of the junction left unmatched. This chain's CDR3 is CASSPPGGGFGAGELFF. CDR3 DNA: TGTGCCAGCAGTCCCCCCGGGGGGGGTTTTGGAGCCGGGGAGCTGTTTTTT.

CDR3 loop: CASSHMVQRDGEKLFF. CDR3 DNA sequence: TGCGCCAGCAGCCATATGGTCCAGAGGGATGGAGAAAAACTGTTTTTT. This sequence joins TRBV5-1 and TRBJ1-4; no clear D. The ends were cut back, 4 bases at V and 8 bases at J, with 21 bases in the middle. CDR3 size: 16 residues. The V gene's germline CDR1 is SGHRS and CDR2 YFSETQ.

The chain recombines TRBV5-1 with TRBJ1-4, with D unclear. Looked up from germline, CDR1 is SGHRS and CDR2 is YFSETQ. V dropped 3 bases and J dropped 6 bases, with 12 bases sitting between them. The CDR3 runs 14 residues. The CDR3 here is CASSSGRFDEKLFF. CDR3 coding DNA: TGCGCCAGCAGCTCCGGTAGGTTCGATGAAAAACTGTTTTTT.

The gene calls are TRBV2 and TRBJ2-5; 8 positions agree with TRBD2. Per germline, CDR1 SNHLY and CDR2 FYNNEI. V lost 4 bases and J lost 1; bases outside the gene matches: 8. The CDR3 runs 16 residues. The DNA for the CDR3 is TGTGCCAGCAGTGTAGGTGTGGCGGGGGGCCAAGAGACCCAGTACTTC. Translating it yields CASSVGVAGGQETQYF.

The rearrangement links TRBV10-3 to TRBJ2-3; 9 positions agree with TRBD2. Per the germline V gene, CDR1 is ENHRY and CDR2 is SYGVKD. The CDR3 consists of 14 residues. The trim removed 10 bases at V and 4 bases at J, leaving 9 bases unmatched. As DNA, the CDR3 is TGTGCCACCACGCCTAGCGGGACCTCAGATACGCAGTATTTT. Its translation is CATTPSGTSDTQYF.